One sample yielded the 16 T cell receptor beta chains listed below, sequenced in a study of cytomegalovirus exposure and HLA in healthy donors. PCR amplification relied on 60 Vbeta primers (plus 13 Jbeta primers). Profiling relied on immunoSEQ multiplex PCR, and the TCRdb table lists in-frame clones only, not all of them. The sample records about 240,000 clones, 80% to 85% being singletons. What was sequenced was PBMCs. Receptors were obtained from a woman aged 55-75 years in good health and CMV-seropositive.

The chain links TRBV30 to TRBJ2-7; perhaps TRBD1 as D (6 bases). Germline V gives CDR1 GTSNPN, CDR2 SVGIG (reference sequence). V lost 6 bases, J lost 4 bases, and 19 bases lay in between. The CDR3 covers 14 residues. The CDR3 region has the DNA TGTGCCTGTCTGCAACAGGGATTAATGTACGAGCAGTACTTC. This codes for CACLQQGLMYEQYF.

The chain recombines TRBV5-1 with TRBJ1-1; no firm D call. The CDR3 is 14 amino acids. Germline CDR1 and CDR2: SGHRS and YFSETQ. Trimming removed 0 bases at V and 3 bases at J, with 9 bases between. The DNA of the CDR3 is TGCGCCAGCAGCTTGGACAGCCCTGACACTGAAGCTTTCTTT. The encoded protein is CASSLDSPDTEAFF.

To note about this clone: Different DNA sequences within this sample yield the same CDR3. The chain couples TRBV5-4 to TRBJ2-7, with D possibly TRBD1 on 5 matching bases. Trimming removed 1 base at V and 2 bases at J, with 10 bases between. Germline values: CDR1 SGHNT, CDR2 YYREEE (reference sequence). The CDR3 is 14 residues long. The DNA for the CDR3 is TGTGCCAGCAGCTTGTCAGGGTCCACCTACGAGCAGTACTTC. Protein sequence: CASSLSGSTYEQYF.

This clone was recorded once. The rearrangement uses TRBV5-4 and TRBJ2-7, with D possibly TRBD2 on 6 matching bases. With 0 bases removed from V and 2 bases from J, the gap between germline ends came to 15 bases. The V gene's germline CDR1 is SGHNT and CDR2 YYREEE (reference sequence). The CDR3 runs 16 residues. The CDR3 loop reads CASSLDFGSRAYEQYF. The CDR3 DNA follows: TGTGCCAGCAGCTTGGATTTCGGGAGTAGGGCCTACGAGCAGTACTTC.

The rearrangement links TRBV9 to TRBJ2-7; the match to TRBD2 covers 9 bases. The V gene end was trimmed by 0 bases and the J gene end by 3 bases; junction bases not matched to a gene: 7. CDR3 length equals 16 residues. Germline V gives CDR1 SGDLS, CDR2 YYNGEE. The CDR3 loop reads CASSVGEASGNYEQYF. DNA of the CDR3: TGTGCCAGCAGCGTAGGCGAGGCTAGCGGGAACTACGAGCAGTACTTC. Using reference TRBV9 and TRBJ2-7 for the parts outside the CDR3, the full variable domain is DSGVTQTPKHLITATGQRVTLRCSPRSGDLSVYWYQQSLDQGLQFLIQYYNGEERAKGNILERFSAQQFPDLHSELNLSSLELGDSALYFCASSVGEASGNYEQYFGPGTRLTVT.

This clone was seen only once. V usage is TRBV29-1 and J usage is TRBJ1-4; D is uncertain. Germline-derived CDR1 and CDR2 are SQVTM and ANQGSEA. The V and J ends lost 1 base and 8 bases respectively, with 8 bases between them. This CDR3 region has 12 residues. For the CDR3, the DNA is TGCAGCGTTGAAGCTTACGGGGAAAAACTGTTTTTT. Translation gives CSVEAYGEKLFF.

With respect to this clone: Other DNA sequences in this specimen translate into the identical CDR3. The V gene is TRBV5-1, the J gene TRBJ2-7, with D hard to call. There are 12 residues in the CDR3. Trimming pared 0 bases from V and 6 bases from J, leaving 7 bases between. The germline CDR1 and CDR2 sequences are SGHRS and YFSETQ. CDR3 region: CASSLGPSEQYF. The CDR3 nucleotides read TGCGCCAGCAGCTTGGGGCCTAGCGAGCAGTACTTC.

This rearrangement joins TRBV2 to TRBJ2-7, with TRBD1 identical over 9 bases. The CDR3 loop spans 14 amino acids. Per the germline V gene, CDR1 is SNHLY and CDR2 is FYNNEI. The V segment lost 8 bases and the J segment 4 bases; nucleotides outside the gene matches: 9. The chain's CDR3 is CASSNGQGSYEQYF. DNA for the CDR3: TGTGCCAGCTCTAATGGACAGGGGAGTTACGAGCAGTACTTC. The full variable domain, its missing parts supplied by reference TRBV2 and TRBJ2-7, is EPEVTQTPSHQVTQMGQEVILRCVPISNHLYFYWYRQILGQKVEFLVSFYNNEISEKSEIFDDQFSVERPDGSNFTLKIRSTKLEDSAMYFCASSNGQGSYEQYFGPGTRLTVT.

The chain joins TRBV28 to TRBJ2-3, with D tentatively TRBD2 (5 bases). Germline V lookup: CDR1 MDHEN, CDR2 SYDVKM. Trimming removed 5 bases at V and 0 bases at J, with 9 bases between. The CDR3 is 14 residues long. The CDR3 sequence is CASSRRASTDTQYF. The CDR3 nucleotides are TGTGCCAGCAGTAGGCGGGCTAGCACAGATACGCAGTATTTT.

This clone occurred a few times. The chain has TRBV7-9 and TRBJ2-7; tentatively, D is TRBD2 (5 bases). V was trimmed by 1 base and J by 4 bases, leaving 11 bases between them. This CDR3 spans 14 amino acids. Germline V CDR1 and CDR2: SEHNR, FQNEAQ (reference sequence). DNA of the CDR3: TGTGCCAGCAGCTTAGAAGCGGTGGAGTACGAGCAGTACTTC. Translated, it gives CASSLEAVEYEQYF.

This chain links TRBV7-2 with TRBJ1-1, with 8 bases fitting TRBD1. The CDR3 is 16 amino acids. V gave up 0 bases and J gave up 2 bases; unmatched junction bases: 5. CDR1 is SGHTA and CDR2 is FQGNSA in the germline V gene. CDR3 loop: CASSLARGLTNTEAFF. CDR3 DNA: TGTGCCAGCAGCTTAGCCAGGGGGCTTACAAACACTGAAGCTTTCTTT. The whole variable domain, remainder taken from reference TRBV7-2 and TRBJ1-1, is GAGVSQSPSNKVTEKGKDVELRCDPISGHTALYWYRQSLGQGLEFLIYFQGNSAPDKSGLPSDRFSAERTGGSVSTLTIQRTQQEDSAVYLCASSLARGLTNTEAFFGQGTRLTVV.

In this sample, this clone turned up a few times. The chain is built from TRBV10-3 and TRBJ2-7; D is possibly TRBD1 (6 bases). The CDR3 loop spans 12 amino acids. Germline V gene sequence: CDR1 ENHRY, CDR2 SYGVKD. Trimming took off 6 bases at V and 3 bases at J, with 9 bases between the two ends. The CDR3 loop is CAIRDSYYEQYF. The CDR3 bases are TGTGCCATCAGGGACAGTTACTACGAGCAGTACTTC.

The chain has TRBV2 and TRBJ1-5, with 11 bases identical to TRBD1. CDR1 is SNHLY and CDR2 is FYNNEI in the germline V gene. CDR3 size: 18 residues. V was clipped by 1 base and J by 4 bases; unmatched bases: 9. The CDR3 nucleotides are TGTGCCAGCAGTGAAGAAGGGACAGGGGGTATAGGTAATCAGCCCCAGCATTTT. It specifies CASSEEGTGGIGNQPQHF.

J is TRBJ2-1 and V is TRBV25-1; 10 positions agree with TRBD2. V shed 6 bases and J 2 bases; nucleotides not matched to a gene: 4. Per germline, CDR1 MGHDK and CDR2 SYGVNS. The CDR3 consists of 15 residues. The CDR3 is CASSASGRAYNEQFF. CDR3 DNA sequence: TGTGCCAGCAGCGCCAGCGGGAGGGCCTACAATGAGCAGTTCTTC.

In DNA form, the CDR3 reads TGTGCCAGCAGTTCGACAGTTTTCGCCTACGAGCAGTACTTC. This sequence encodes CASSSTVFAYEQYF. The V call is TRBV27, the J call TRBJ2-7, with a weak D call TRBD1 (5 bases). Per germline, CDR1 MNHEY and CDR2 SMNVEV (reference sequence). V lost 4 bases to trimming and J lost 2 bases, with 12 bases between them. The CDR3 is made up of 14 amino acids.

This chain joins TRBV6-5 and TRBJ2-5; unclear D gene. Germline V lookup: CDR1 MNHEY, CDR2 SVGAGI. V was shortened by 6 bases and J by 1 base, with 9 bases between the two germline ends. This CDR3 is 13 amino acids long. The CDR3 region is CASRRTTQETQYF. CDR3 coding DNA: TGTGCCAGCAGGCGCACTACCCAAGAGACCCAGTACTTC.